The TCR beta chain under discussion was sequenced for a study of regulatory T cells in long-lasting Graves disease. CDR3-region Arm-PCR and iRepertoire HTBI primers produced the TCR beta libraries. TCRdb re-analysed the multiplex PCR reads in MiXCR, keeping a single row per CDR3 protein. The sample includes more than 400,000 distinct CDR3 sequences, about 17% of them seen just once. Time point specified: newly diagnosed GD, antithyroid drugs for less than 3 months. PBMC RNA was the source of the TCR library. Ten or more counts support this clonotype. Its antigen is still unknown. The CDR3 spans 12 residues. Trimming cost V 5 bases and J 5 bases, with 7 bases left between them. Per germline, CDR1 SGHRS and CDR2 YFSETQ. Study findings and constraints: Patients whose Graves' disease persisted exhibited lower TCR diversity than those newly diagnosed. Persistent disease exhibited a predilection for TRBV28, TRBJ1-2 and TRBJ2-5.

This sample was shared with a second study, whose subject was T cells in Graves' hyperthyroidism and ophthalmopathy.

The chain has TRBV5-1 and TRBJ2-2; the D is unclear. The sequencing used peripheral blood mononuclear cells (PBMCs), collected at new diagnosis, from a patient treated with antithyroid drugs. The clonotype comes from a man aged 35-49 years with Graves disease. CDR3 residues: CASRRPTGELFF. Here the CDR3 DNA reads TGCGCCAGCAGGCGACCTACCGGGGAGCTGTTTTTT.